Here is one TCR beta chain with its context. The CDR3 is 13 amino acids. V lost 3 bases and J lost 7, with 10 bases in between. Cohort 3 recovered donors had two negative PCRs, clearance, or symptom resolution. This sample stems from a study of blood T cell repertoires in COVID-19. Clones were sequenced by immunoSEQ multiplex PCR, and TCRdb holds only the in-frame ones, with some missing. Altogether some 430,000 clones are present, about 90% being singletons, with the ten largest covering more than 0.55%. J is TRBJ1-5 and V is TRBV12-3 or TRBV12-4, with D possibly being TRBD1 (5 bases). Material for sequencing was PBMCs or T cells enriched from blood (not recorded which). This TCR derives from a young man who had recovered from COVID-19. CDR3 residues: CASSLEGRQPQHF. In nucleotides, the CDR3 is TGTGCCAGCAGTTTGGAGGGACGGCAGCCCCAGCATTTT.